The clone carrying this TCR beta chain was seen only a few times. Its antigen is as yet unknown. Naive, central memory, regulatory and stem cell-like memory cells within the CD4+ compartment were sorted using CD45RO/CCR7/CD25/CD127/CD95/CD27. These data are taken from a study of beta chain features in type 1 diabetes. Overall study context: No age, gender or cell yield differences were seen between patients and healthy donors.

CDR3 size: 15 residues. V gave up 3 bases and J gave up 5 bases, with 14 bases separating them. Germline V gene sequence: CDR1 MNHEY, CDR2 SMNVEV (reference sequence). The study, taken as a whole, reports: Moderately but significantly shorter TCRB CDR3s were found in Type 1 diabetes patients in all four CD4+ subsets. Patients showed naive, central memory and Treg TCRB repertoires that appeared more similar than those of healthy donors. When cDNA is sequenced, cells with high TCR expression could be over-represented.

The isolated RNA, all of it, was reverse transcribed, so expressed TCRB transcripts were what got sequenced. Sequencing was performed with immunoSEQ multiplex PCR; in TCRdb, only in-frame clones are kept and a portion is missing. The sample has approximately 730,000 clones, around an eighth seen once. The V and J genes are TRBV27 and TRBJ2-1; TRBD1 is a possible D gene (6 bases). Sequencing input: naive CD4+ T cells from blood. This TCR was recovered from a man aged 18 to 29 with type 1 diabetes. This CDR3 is CASSFLGQDNNEQFF. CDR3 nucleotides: TGTGCCAGCAGTTTTTTGGGACAAGACAACAATGAGCAGTTCTTC.